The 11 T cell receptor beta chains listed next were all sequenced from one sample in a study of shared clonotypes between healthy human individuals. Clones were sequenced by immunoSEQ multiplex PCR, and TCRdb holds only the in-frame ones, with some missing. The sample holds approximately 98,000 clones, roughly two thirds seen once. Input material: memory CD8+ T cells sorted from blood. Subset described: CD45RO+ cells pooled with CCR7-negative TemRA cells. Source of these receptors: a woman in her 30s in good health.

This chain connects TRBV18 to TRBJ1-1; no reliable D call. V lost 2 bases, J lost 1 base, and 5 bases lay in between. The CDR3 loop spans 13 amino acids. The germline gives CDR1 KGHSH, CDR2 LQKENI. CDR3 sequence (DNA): TGTGCCAGCTCACCAATCCCGAACACTGAAGCTTTCTTT. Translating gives CASSPIPNTEAFF. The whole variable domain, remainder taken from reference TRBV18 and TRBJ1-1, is NAGVMQNPRHLVRRRGQEARLRCSPMKGHSHVYWYRQLPEEGLKFMVYLQKENIIDESGMPKERFSAEFPKEGPSILRIQQVVRGDSAAYFCASSPIPNTEAFFGQGTRLTVV.

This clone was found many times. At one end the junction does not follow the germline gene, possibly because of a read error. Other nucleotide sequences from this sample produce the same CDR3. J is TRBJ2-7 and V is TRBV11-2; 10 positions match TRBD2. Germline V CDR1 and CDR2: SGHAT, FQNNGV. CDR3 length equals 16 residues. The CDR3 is CASSQGLAVSSYEQYF. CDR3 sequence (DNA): TGCGCCAGCAGCCAAGGACTAGCGGTTTCATCCTACGAGCAGTACTTC.

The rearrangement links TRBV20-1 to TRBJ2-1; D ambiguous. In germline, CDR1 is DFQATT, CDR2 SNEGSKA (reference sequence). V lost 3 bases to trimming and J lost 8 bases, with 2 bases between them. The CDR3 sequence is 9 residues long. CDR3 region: CSARYEQFF. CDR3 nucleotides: TGCAGTGCTAGGTATGAGCAGTTCTTC.

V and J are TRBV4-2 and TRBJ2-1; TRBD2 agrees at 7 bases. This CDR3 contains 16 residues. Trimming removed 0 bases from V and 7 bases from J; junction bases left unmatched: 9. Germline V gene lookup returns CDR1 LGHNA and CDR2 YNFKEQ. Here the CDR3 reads CASSQDRGRGGNEQFF. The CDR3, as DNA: TGTGCCAGCAGCCAAGACCGCGGGAGAGGAGGGAATGAGCAGTTCTTC.

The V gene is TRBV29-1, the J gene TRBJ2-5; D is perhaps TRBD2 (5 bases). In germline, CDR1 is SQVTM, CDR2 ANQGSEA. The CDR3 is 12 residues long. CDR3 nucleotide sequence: TGCAGTGGTAGGCGGGACCAAGAGACCCAGTACTTC. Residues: CSGRRDQETQYF.

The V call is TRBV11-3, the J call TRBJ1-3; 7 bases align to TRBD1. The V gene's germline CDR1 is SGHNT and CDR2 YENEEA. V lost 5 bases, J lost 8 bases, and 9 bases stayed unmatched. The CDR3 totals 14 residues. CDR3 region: CASSPGTAGDTIYF. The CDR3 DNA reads TGTGCCAGCAGCCCCGGGACAGCGGGAGACACCATATATTTT. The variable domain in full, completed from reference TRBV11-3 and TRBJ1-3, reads EAGVVQSPRYKIIEKKQPVAFWCNPISGHNTLYWYLQNLGQGPELLIRYENEEAVDDSQLPKDRFSAERLKGVDSTLKIQPAELGDSAVYLCASSPGTAGDTIYFGEGSWLTVV.

The CDR3 region is CASSSGGRRANVLTF. CDR3 in DNA: TGTGCCAGCAGCTCAGGGGGACGGAGGGCCAACGTCCTGACTTTC. The genes are TRBV7-2 and TRBJ2-6; 7 bases map to TRBD1. J gave up 5 bases and V 4 bases, and 5 bases lay outside the gene matches. Germline V lookup: CDR1 SGHTA, CDR2 FQGNSA. This CDR3 is built from 15 residues.

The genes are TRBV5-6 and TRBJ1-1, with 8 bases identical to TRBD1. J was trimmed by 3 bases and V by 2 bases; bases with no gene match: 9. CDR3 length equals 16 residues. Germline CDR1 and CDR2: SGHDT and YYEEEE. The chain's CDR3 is CASSLGQGSTDTEAFF. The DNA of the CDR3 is TGTGCCAGCAGCTTAGGACAGGGCTCGACGGACACTGAAGCTTTCTTT.

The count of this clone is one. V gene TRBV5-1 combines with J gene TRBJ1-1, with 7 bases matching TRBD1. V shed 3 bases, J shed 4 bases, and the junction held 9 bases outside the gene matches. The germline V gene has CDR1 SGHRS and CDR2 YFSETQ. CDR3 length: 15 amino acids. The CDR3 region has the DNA TGCGCCAGCAGCTCACCGACAGGGTGGGGCACTGAAGCTTTCTTT. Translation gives CASSSPTGWGTEAFF.

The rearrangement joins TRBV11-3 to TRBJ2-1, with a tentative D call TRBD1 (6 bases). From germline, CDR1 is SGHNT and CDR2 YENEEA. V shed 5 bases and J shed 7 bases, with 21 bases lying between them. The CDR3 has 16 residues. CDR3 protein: CASSNKPGQPDNEQFF. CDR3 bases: TGTGCCAGCAGCAACAAGCCTGGACAGCCGGATAATGAGCAGTTCTTC.

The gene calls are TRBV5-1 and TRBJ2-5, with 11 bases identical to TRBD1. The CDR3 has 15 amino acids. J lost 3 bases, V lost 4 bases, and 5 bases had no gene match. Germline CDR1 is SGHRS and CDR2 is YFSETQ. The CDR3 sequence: CASSIGTGGKETQYF. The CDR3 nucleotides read TGCGCCAGCAGCATCGGGACAGGGGGAAAAGAGACCCAGTACTTC. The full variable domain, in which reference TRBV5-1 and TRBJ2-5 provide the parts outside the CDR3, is KAGVTQTPRYLIKTRGQQVTLSCSPISGHRSVSWYQQTPGQGLQFLFEYFSETQRNKGNFPGRFSGRQFSNSRSEMNVSTLELGDSALYLCASSIGTGGKETQYFGPGTRLLVL.